These 12 T cell receptor beta chains were sequenced from one sample in a study of T cells in Graves' hyperthyroidism and ophthalmopathy. What was amplified from RNA transcripts were TCR beta CDR3 regions. Initially, a first-round RT-PCR of the TCR CDR3 employed the HTBI primer set. TCRdb redid the calling of the multiplex PCR reads with MiXCR, one entry per CDR3 protein. Found here are over 300,000 distinct CDR3 sequences, about 13% of them singletons; the top ten hold about 37%. The source material was blood. All receptors derive from a woman aged 40 to 50 with Graves' ophthalmopathy.

J is TRBJ2-5 and V is TRBV6-5; 7 bases are shared with TRBD2. Trimming removed 2 bases from V and 5 bases from J; junction bases left unmatched: 8. CDR3 length: 15 amino acids. Germline V gene sequence: CDR1 MNHEY, CDR2 SVGAGI. CDR3 sequence: CASSYGRERRETQYF. DNA for the CDR3: TGTGCCAGCAGTTACGGGAGGGAACGGAGGGAGACCCAGTACTTC.

In this sample, this clonotype turned up many times. The chain is built from TRBV11-2 and TRBJ1-2, with 7 bases that match TRBD1. J was trimmed by 9 bases and V by 4 bases; bases with no gene match: 8. This CDR3 has 13 amino acids. CDR1 is SGHAT, CDR2 FQNNGV, per germline. The CDR3 DNA reads as TGTGCCAGCAGCTCTCGACAGGGTTTAAGCTACACCTTC. It encodes CASSSRQGLSYTF.

The chain carries TRBV7-2 and TRBJ2-7, with D uncertain. Trimming cost V 2 bases and J 3 bases, with 11 bases left between them. Germline CDR1 SGHTA, CDR2 FQGNSA. The CDR3 sequence is 14 residues long. CDR3 residues: CASSLLGFGYEQYF. In DNA, the CDR3 is TGTGCCAGCAGCTTACTCGGGTTCGGCTACGAGCAGTACTTC.

In this sample, this clonotype turned up many times. V usage is TRBV7-8 and J usage is TRBJ1-5; a weak D match, TRBD1 (5 bases). CDR1 is SGHVS, CDR2 FQNEAQ, per germline. The CDR3 is 13 residues long. Between the trimmed V and J ends, which lost 5 bases and 7 bases, there was a span of 12 bases. In DNA form, the CDR3 reads TGTGCCAGCAGCGCAACACAGGAACAGCCCCAGCATTTT. Its translation is CASSATQEQPQHF. Using reference TRBV7-8 and TRBJ1-5 for the parts outside the CDR3, the full variable domain is GAGVSQSPRYKVAKRGQDVALRCDPISGHVSLFWYQQALGQGPEFLTYFQNEAQLDKSGLPSDRFFAERPEGSVSTLKIQRTQQEDSAVYLCASSATQEQPQHFGDGTRLSIL.

There are many counts of this clonotype. This chain links TRBV28 with TRBJ2-5, with 11 bases identical to TRBD2. Germline-derived CDR1 and CDR2 are MDHEN and SYDVKM. There are 15 residues in the CDR3. Trimming took 2 bases from V and 5 from J; bases not matched to a gene: 4. The CDR3 region has the DNA TGTGCCAGCAGTTTAGTCGCTAGCGGGAGGGAGACCCAGTACTTC. It yields the protein CASSLVASGRETQYF. The full variable domain, with the rest looked up from reference TRBV28 and TRBJ2-5, is DVKVTQSSRYLVKRTGEKVFLECVQDMDHENMFWYRQDPGLGLRLIYFSYDVKMKEKGDIPEGYSVSREKKERFSLILESASTNQTSMYLCASSLVASGRETQYFGPGTRLLVL.

This clonotype was seen at least ten times. The chain combines TRBV28 with TRBJ2-3, with TRBD1 as a possible D gene (6 bases). V was shortened by 6 bases and J by 0 bases, with 10 bases between the two germline ends. Per germline, CDR1 MDHEN and CDR2 SYDVKM. This CDR3 spans 14 amino acids. The CDR3 loop reads CASRYGQSTDTQYF. CDR3 nucleotide sequence: TGTGCCAGCAGATATGGACAGAGCACAGATACGCAGTATTTT.

This clonotype appeared many times. V usage is TRBV20-1 and J usage is TRBJ2-1; D is undetermined. V was pared by 0 bases and J by 3 bases, with 18 bases between. The CDR3 length is 17 residues. Germline V lookup: CDR1 DFQATT, CDR2 SNEGSKA (reference sequence). CDR3 loop: CSAREILASWYYNEQFF. CDR3 in DNA: TGCAGTGCTAGAGAAATACTTGCCAGTTGGTACTACAATGAGCAGTTCTTC.

The chain uses TRBV30 and TRBJ2-3; perhaps TRBD1 as D (5 bases). From germline, CDR1 is GTSNPN and CDR2 SVGIG (reference sequence). V lost 0 bases, J lost 2 bases, and 6 bases lay in between. The CDR3 loop spans 13 amino acids. The CDR3 sequence: CAWSVQDTDTQYF. Here the CDR3 DNA reads TGTGCCTGGAGTGTACAGGACACAGATACGCAGTATTTT.

CDR3 in amino acids: CASSLLGQGAMNTEAFF. CDR3 DNA sequence: TGCGCCAGCAGCTTGCTGGGACAGGGGGCCATGAACACTGAAGCTTTCTTT. The gene calls are TRBV5-1 and TRBJ1-1; 12 nucleotides match TRBD1. The junction had 4 bases not matched to a gene; V was cut back by 1 base and J by 0 bases. The CDR3 is 17 residues long. CDR1 and CDR2 (germline): SGHRS, YFSETQ.

The V and J genes are TRBV5-1 and TRBJ2-4, with TRBD1 as a possible D gene (5 bases). The CDR3 extends over 13 amino acids. V lost 2 bases, J lost 6 bases, and 9 bases lay in between. CDR1 and CDR2 (germline): SGHRS, YFSETQ. In DNA form, the CDR3 reads TGCGCCAGCAGCTTCGGGCAGGGAAACATTCAGTACTTC. This gives the protein CASSFGQGNIQYF.

The gene calls are TRBV10-3 and TRBJ1-5; D perhaps matches TRBD1 (5 bases). The V gene's germline CDR1 is ENHRY and CDR2 SYGVKD. The CDR3 has 14 residues. Trimming took off 3 bases at V and 2 bases at J, with 8 bases between the two ends. In nucleotides, the CDR3 is TGTGCCATCAGTGATTCGGGGGGCAATCAGCCCCAGCATTTT. Residues: CAISDSGGNQPQHF.

This clonotype came up many times. CDR3 coding DNA: TGTGCCAGCAGTTTTTCGCCAGCCTACGAGCAGTACTTC. Amino acid sequence: CASSFSPAYEQYF. This chain uses TRBV28 with TRBJ2-7, with no clear D. The V end lost 3 bases, the J end lost 2 bases, and 8 bases lay between the germline ends. The CDR3 has 13 amino acids. Per germline, CDR1 MDHEN and CDR2 SYDVKM.